This T cell receptor beta chain was sequenced during a study of HIV-infected patients and healthy controls. This clonotype was observed at least ten times. This CDR3 is built from 14 residues. Trimming removed 3 bases from V and 7 bases from J, with 16 bases in between. The germline V gene has CDR1 DFQATT and CDR2 SNEGSKA (reference sequence). TCRdb fed the 5' RACE reads into MiXCR, producing one record per CDR3 protein. This sample has approximately 67,000 distinct CDR3 sequences, with around 16% found just once. The source of this sequence is a human donor in good health. Sequences were obtained from CD4+ T cells from blood. The rearrangement joins TRBV20-1 to TRBJ2-1; TRBD2 might be the D (6 bases). In DNA form, the CDR3 reads TGCAGTGCTAGTGACGGGACTGCTTTTAATGAGCAGTTCTTC. This codes for CSASDGTAFNEQFF.